The clone carrying this T cell receptor beta chain was recorded only once. What it binds is unknown. These data come from a study of Ad26.COV2.S vaccination and SARS-CoV-2 variants. In the study overall: The vaccine Ad26.COV2.S was put into the muscle once, or twice with 56 days between.

The germline CDR1 and CDR2 sequences are SQVTM and ANQGSEA. There are 14 residues in the CDR3. V was pared by 4 bases and J by 4 bases, with 9 bases of the junction left unmatched. Treatment of the sample: roughly 18 received Ad26.COV2.S at low or high dose, single or two shots; about 5 received placebo; per-sample allocation not given. The investigators took samples on day 63 after the first vaccine or placebo injection. The donor was a Boston adult aged 18-55 years. An Ad26 vector expressing Wuhan-strain SARS-CoV-2 spike constituted the vaccine. Data came from immunoSEQ multiplex PCR; TCRdb stores just in-frame clones and leaves some out. The sample contains roughly 420,000 clones, roughly 90% of which appear only once. Study-wide results and limits: Vaccinees and placebo recipients showed similar non-spike TCR breadth.

Sequencing used peripheral blood, obtained in a trial of Ad26.COV2.S vaccine versus placebo. This chain joins TRBV29-1 and TRBJ2-7; 8 bases fit TRBD1. The sequence was obtained from a person aged 18-60 years who received the Ad26.COV2.S COVID-19 vaccine or a placebo. The CDR3 nucleotides are TGCAGCGTTGTGGGTCCAGGGGGCTGGTACGAGCAGTACTTC. Amino acids: CSVVGPGGWYEQYF.